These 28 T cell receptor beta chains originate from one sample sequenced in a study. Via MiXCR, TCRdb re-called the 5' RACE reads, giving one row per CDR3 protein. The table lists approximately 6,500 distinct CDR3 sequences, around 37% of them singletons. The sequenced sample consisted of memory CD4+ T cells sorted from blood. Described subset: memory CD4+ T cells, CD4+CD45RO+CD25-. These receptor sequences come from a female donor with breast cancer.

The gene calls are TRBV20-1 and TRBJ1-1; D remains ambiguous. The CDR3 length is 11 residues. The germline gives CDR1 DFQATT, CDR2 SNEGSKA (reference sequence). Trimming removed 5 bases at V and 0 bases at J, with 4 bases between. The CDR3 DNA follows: TGCAGTGCTCGGATGAACACTGAAGCTTTCTTT. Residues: CSARMNTEAFF.

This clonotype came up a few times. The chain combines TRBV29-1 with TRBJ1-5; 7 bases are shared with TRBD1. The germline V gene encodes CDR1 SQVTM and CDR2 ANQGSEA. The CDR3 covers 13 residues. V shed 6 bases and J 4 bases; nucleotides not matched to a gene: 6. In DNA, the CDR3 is TGCAGCGTCTCCGGACAGGTTAATCAGCCCCAGCATTTT. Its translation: CSVSGQVNQPQHF. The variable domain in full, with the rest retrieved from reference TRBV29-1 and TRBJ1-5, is SAVISQKPSRDICQRGTSLTIQCQVDSQVTMMFWYRQQPGQSLTLIATANQGSEATYESGFVIDKFPISRPNLTFSTLTVSNMSPEDSSIYLCSVSGQVNQPQHFGDGTRLSIL.

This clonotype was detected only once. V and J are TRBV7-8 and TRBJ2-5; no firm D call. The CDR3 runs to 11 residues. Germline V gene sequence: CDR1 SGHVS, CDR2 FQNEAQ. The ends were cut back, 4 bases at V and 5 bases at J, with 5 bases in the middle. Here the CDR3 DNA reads TGTGCCAGCAGCTCGGAGGAGACCCAGTACTTC. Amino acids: CASSSEETQYF.

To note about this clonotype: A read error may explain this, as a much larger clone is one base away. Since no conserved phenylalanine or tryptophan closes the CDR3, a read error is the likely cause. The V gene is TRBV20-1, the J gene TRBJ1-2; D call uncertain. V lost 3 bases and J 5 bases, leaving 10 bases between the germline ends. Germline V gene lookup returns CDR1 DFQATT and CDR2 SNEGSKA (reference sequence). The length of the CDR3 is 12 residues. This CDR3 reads CSARWQAYGYTL. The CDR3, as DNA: TGCAGTGCTAGGTGGCAGGCTTATGGCTACACCTTG.

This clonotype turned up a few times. The CDR3 nucleotides are TGTGCCAGCAGTTTATCCTCCTATCGCAGACAGGGGAATGAAAAACTGTTTTTT. This gives the protein CASSLSSYRRQGNEKLFF. V and J are TRBV27 and TRBJ1-4; 8 nucleotides align to TRBD1. The CDR3 consists of 18 residues. Trimming at V came to 0 bases and at J to 5 bases, leaving 11 bases not matched to a gene. Germline-derived CDR1 and CDR2 are MNHEY and SMNVEV (reference sequence).

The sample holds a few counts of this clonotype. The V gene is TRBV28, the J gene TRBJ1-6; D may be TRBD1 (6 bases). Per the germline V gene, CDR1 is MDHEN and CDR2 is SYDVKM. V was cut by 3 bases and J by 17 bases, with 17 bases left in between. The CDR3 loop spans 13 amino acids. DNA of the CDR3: TGTGCCAGCAGTTTCCCCGACAGGAGGGTAATCCACTTT. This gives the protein CASSFPDRRVIHF.

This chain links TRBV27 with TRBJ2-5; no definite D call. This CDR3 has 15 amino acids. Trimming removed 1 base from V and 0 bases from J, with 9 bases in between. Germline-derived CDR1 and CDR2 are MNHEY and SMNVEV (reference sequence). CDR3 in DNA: TGTGCCAGCAGTTTATTGATGGGGAACCAAGAGACCCAGTACTTC. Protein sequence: CASSLLMGNQETQYF.

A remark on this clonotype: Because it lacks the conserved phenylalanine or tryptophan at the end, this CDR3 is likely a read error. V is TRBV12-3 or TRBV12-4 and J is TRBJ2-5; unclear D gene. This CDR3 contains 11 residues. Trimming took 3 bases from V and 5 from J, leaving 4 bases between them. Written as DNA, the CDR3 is TGTGCCAGCAGTTTGGTGGAGACCCAGTACTCC. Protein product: CASSLVETQYS.

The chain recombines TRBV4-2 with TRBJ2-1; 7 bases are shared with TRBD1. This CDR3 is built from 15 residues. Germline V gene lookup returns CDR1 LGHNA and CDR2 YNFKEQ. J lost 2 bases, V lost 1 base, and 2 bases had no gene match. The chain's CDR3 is CASSQAGQPYNEQFF. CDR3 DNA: TGTGCCAGCAGCCAAGCGGGACAGCCCTACAATGAGCAGTTCTTC.

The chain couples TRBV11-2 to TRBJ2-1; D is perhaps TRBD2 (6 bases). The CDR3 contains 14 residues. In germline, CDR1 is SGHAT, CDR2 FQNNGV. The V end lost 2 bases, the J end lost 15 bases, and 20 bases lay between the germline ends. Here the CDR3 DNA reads TGTGCCAGCAGCTTAAATGAATGGGCTAGCGCGGGGTTCTTC. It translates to CASSLNEWASAGFF. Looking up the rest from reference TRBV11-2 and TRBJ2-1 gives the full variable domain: EAGVAQSPRYKIIEKRQSVAFWCNPISGHATLYWYQQILGQGPKLLIQFQNNGVVDDSQLPKDRFSAERLKGVDSTLKIQPAKLEDSAVYLCASSLNEWASAGFFGPGTRLTVL.

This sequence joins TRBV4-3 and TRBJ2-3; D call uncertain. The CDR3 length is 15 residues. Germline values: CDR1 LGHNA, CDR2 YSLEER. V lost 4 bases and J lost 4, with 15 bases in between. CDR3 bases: TGCGCCAGCAGCCCTAGAGAGACCGTCGCAGATACGCAGTATTTT. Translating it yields CASSPRETVADTQYF.

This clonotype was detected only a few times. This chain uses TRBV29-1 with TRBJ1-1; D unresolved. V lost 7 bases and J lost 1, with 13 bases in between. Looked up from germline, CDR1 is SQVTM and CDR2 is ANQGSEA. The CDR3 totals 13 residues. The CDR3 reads CSGRRQTNTEAFF. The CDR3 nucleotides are TGCAGCGGTAGGCGACAAACGAACACTGAAGCTTTCTTT.

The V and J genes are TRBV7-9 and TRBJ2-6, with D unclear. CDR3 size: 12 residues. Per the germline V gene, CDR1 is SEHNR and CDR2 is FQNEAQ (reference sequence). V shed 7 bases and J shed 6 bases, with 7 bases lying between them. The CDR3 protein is CASTSAANVLTF. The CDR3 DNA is TGTGCCAGCACGAGCGCGGCCAACGTCCTGACTTTC. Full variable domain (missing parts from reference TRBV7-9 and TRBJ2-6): DTGVSQNPRHKITKRGQNVTFRCDPISEHNRLYWYRQTLGQGPEFLTYFQNEAQLEKSRLLSDRFSAERPKGSFSTLEIQRTEQGDSAMYLCASTSAANVLTFGAGSRLTVL.

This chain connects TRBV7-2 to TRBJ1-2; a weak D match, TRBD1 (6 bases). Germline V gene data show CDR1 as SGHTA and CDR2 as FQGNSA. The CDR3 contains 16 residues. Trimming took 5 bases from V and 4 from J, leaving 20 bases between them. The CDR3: CASSGYLTDSSYGYTF. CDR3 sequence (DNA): TGTGCCAGCAGCGGATATCTAACGGACAGTTCCTATGGCTACACCTTC.

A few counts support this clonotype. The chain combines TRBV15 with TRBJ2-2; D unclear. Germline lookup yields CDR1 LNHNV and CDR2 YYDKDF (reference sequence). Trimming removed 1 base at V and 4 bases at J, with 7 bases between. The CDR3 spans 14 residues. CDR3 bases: TGTGCCACCAGCAGAGTGACGAGCACCGGGGAGCTGTTTTTT. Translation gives CATSRVTSTGELFF.

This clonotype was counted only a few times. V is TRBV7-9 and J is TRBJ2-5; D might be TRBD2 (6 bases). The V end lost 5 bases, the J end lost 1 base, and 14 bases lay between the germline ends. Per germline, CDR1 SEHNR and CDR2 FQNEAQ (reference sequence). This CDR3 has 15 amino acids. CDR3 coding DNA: TGTGCCAGCAGCGCCGAGGGAGGAGGCCAAGAGACCCAGTACTTC. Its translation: CASSAEGGGQETQYF.

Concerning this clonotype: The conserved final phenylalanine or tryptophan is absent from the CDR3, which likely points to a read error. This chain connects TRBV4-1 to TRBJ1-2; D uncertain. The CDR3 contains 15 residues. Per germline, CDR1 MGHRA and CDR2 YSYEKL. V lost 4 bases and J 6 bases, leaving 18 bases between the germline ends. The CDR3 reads CASSPLHGQHDGYTL. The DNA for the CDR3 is TGCGCCAGCAGCCCCCTCCACGGGCAGCACGATGGCTACACCCTC.

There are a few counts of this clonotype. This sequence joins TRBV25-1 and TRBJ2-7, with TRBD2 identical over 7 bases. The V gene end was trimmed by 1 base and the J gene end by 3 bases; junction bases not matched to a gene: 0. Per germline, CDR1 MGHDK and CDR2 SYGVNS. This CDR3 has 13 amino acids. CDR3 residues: CASSESGGYEQYF. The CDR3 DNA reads TGTGCCAGCAGTGAATCGGGGGGCTACGAGCAGTACTTC.

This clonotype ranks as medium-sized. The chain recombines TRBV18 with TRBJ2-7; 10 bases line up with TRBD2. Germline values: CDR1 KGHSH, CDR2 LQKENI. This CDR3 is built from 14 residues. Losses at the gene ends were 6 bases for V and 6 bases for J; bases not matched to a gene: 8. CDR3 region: CASSDTSGAGEQYF. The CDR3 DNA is TGTGCCAGCTCGGACACTAGCGGGGCCGGCGAGCAGTACTTC.

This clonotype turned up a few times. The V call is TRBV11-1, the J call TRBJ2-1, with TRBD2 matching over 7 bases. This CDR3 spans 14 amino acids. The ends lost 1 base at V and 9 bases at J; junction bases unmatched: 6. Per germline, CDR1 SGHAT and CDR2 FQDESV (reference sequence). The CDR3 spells CASSLDSGPLEQFF. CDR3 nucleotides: TGTGCCAGCAGCTTAGATAGCGGGCCACTTGAGCAGTTCTTC.

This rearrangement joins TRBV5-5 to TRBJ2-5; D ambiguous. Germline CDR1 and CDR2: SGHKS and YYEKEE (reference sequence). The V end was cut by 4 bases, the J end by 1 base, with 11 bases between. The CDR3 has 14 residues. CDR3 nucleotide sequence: TGTGCCAGCAGCCCCGACCATGTCCAAGAGACCCAGTACTTC. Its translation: CASSPDHVQETQYF.

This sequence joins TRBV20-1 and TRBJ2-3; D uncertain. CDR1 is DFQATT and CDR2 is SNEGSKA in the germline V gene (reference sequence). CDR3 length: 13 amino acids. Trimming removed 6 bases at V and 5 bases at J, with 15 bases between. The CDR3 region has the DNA TGCAGTGCCCAGATCTTAGGTGTAGATACGCAGTATTTT. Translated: CSAQILGVDTQYF.

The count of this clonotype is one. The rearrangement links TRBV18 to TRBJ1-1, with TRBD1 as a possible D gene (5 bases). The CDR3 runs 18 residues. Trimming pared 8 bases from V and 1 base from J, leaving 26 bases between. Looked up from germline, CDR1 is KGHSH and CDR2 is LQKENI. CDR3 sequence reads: CASPRTTLRDGQNTEAFF. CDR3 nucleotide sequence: TGTGCCAGCCCACGGACGACACTAAGGGACGGCCAGAACACTGAAGCTTTCTTT.

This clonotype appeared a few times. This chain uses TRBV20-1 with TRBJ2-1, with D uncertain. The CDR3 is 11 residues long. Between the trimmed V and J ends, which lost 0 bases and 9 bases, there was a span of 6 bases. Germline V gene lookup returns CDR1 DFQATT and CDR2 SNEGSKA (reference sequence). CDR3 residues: CSAREATEQFF. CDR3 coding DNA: TGCAGTGCTAGAGAAGCGACTGAGCAGTTCTTC.

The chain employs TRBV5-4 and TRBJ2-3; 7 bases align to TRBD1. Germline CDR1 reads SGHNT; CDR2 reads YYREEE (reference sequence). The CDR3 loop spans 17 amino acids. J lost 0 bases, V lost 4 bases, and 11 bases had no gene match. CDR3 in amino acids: CASSPKVTGSSTDTQYF. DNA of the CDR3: TGTGCCAGCAGCCCAAAAGTGACAGGGTCTAGCACAGATACGCAGTATTTT. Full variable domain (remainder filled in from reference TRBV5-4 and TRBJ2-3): ETGVTQSPTHLIKTRGQQVTLRCSSQSGHNTVSWYQQALGQGPQFIFQYYREEENGRGNFPPRFSGLQFPNYSSELNVNALELDDSALYLCASSPKVTGSSTDTQYFGPGTRLTVL.

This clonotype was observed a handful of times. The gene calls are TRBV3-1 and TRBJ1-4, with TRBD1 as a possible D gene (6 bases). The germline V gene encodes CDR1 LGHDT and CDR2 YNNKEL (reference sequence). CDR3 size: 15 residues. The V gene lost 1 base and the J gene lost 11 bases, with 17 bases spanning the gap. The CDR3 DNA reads TGTGCCAGCAGCCAAGGTTCCGGGACACCGTCGAAACTGTTTTTT. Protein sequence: CASSQGSGTPSKLFF.

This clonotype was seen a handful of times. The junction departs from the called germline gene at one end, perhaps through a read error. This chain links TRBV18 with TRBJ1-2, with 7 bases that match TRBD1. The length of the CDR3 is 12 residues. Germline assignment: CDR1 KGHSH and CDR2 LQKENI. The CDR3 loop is CVSSPGQYGYTF. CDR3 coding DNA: TGTGTCAGCTCACCGGGACAGTATGGCTACACCTTC.

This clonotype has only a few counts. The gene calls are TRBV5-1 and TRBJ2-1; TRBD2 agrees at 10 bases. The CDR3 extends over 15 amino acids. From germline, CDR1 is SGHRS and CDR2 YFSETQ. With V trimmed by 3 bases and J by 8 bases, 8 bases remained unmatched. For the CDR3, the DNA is TGCGCCAGCAGCTCCCTAGCGGGAGAGCGCCATGAGCAGTTCTTC. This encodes CASSSLAGERHEQFF. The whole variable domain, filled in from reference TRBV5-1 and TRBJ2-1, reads KAGVTQTPRYLIKTRGQQVTLSCSPISGHRSVSWYQQTPGQGLQFLFEYFSETQRNKGNFPGRFSGRQFSNSRSEMNVSTLELGDSALYLCASSSLAGERHEQFFGPGTRLTVL.